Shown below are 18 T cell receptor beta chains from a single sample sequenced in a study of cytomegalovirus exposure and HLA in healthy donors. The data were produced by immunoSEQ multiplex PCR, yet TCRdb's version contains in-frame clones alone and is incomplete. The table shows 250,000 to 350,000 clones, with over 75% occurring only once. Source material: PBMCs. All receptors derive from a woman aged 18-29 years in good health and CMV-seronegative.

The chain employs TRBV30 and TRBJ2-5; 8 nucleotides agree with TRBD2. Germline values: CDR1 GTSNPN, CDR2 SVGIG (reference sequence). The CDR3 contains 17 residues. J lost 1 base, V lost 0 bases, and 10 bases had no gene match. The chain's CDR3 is CAWSVQTTSGFQETQYF. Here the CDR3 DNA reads TGTGCCTGGAGTGTACAAACAACTAGCGGCTTCCAAGAGACCCAGTACTTC.

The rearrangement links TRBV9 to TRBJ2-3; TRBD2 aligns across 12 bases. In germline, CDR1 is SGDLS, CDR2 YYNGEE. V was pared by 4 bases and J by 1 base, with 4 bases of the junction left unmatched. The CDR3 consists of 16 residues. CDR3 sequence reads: CASSRRTSGGTDTQYF. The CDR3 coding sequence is TGTGCCAGCAGCAGACGGACTAGCGGGGGCACAGATACGCAGTATTTT.

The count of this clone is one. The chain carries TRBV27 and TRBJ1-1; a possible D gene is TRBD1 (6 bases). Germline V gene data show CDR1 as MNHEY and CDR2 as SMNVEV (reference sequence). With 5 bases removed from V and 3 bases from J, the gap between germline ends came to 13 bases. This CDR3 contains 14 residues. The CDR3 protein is CASSRGGPYTEAFF. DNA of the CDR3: TGTGCCAGCAGTCGCGGGGGGCCTTACACTGAAGCTTTCTTT.

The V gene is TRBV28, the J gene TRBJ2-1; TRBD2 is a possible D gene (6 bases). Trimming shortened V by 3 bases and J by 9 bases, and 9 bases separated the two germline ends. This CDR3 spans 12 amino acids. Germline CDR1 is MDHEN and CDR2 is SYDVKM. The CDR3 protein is CASSFRRVEQFF. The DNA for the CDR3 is TGTGCCAGCAGTTTCAGGAGGGTTGAGCAGTTCTTC.

In DNA form, the CDR3 reads TGTGCCAGCATCCCTGGGGGACTAGCGGGAGGGCCTCAAGTGTACGAGCAGTACTTC. This encodes CASIPGGLAGGPQVYEQYF. The rearrangement links TRBV28 to TRBJ2-7; 16 nucleotides line up with TRBD2. CDR3 size: 19 residues. Germline V gene lookup returns CDR1 MDHEN and CDR2 SYDVKM. J lost 4 bases, V lost 7 bases, and 16 bases had no gene match.

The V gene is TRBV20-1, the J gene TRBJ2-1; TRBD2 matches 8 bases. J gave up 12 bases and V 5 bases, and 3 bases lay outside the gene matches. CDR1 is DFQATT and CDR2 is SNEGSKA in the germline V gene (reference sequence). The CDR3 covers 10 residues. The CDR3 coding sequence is TGCAGTGCTGAACGGGAGGGGCAGTTCTTC. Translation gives CSAEREGQFF.

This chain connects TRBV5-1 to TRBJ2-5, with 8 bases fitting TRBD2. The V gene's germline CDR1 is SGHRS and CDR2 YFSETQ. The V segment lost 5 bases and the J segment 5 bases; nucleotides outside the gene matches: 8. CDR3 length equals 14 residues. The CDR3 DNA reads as TGCGCCAGCAGTAGTCGGGAGGGCCAGGAGACCCAGTACTTC. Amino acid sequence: CASSSREGQETQYF.

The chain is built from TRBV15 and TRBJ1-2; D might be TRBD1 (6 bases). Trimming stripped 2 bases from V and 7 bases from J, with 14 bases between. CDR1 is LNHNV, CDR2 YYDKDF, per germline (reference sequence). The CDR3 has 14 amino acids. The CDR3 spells CATSRLQGLFGYTF. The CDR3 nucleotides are TGTGCCACCAGCAGACTACAGGGATTGTTTGGCTACACCTTC.

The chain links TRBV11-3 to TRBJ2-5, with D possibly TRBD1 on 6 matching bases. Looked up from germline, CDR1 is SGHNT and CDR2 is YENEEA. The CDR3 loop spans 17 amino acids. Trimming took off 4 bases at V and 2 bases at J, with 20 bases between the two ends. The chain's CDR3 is CASSSWVETGQQETQYF. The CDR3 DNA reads TGTGCCAGCAGCTCTTGGGTGGAAACAGGACAGCAAGAGACCCAGTACTTC.

The CDR3, as DNA: TGTGCCAGCAGTGAGACTAGCGGGAAATTCAATGAGCAGTTCTTC. It yields the protein CASSETSGKFNEQFF. This chain connects TRBV9 to TRBJ2-1; 11 positions agree with TRBD2. This CDR3 contains 15 residues. Germline V gene lookup returns CDR1 SGDLS and CDR2 YYNGEE. The V gene end was trimmed by 5 bases and the J gene end by 6 bases; junction bases not matched to a gene: 7.

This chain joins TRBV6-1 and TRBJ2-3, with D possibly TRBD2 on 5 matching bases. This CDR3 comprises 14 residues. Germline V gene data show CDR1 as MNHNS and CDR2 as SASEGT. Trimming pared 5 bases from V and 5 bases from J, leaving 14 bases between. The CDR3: CASSLAGGVDTQYF. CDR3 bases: TGTGCCAGCAGTCTGGCGGGTGGGGTAGATACGCAGTATTTT.

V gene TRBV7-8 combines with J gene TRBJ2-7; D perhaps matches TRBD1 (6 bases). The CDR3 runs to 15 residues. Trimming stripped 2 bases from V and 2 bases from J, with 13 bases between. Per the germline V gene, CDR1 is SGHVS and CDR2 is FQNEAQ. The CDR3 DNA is TGTGCCAGCAGCTTATATCAGGGGCCCACCTACGAGCAGTACTTC. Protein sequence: CASSLYQGPTYEQYF.

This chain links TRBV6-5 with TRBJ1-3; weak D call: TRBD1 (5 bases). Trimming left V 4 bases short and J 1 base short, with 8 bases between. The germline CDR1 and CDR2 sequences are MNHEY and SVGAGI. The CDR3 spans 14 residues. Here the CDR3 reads CASSSTGSGNTIYF. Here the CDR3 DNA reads TGTGCCAGCAGTTCAACAGGTTCTGGAAACACCATATATTTT.

CDR3 sequence reads: CASRGDSGRALSYEQYF. CDR3 coding DNA: TGTGCCAGCAGAGGGGACAGCGGGAGAGCTCTCTCCTACGAGCAGTACTTC. The gene calls are TRBV2 and TRBJ2-7; D is possibly TRBD2 (8 bases). This CDR3 has 17 amino acids. Germline CDR1 is SNHLY and CDR2 is FYNNEI. V gave up 6 bases and J gave up 0 bases, with 21 bases separating them.

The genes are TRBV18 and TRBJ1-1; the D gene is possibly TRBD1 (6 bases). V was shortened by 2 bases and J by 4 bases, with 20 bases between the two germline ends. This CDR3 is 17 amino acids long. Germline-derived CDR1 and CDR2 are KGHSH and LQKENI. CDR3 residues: CASSPLEGGVGATEAFF. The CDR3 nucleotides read TGTGCCAGCTCACCATTGGAGGGGGGGGTCGGGGCCACTGAAGCTTTCTTT.

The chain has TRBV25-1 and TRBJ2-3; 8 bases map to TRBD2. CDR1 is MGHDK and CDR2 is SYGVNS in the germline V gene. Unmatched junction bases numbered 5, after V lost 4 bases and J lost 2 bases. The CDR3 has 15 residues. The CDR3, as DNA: TGTGCCAGCAGTGGGGACGGGAGGGCCACAGATACGCAGTATTTT. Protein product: CASSGDGRATDTQYF.

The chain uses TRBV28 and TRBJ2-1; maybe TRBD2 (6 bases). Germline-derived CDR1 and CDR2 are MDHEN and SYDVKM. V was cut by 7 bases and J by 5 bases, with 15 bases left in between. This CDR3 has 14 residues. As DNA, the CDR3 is TGTGCCAGCAATAAACTAGGCGGGGACAATGAGCAGTTCTTC. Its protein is CASNKLGGDNEQFF. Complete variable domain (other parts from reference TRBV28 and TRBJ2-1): DVKVTQSSRYLVKRTGEKVFLECVQDMDHENMFWYRQDPGLGLRLIYFSYDVKMKEKGDIPEGYSVSREKKERFSLILESASTNQTSMYLCASNKLGGDNEQFFGPGTRLTVL.

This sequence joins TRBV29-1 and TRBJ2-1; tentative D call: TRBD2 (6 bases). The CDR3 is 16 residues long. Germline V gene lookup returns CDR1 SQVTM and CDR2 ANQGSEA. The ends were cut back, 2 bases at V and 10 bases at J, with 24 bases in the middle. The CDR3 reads CSVEFPRESRSGEQFF. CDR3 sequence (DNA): TGCAGCGTTGAATTTCCCCGGGAGTCCCGTTCGGGGGAGCAGTTCTTC.